The 18 T cell receptor beta chains listed next were all sequenced from one sample in a study of sequential checkpoint blockade in melanoma. TCRdb's copy holds only in-frame clones and misses some; the assay was immunoSEQ multiplex PCR. The data contain around 13,000 clones, 70% to 85% of them singletons. Treatment described: randomized to nivolumab then ipilimumab (arm A) or the reverse (arm B). The sample consisted of CD8+ T cells sorted from blood (inferred from file names), taken from a patient given nivolumab and ipilimumab in sequence. The source of these receptors is a human donor with melanoma.

V is TRBV9 and J is TRBJ1-2; D ambiguous. V gave up 0 bases and J gave up 3 bases, with 9 bases separating them. The CDR3 consists of 14 residues. CDR1 SGDLS and CDR2 YYNGEE come from the germline V gene. The CDR3 nucleotides are TGTGCCAGCAGCGTAGCGGGAAGTGACTATGGCTACACCTTC. This translates into CASSVAGSDYGYTF.

V usage is TRBV13 and J usage is TRBJ2-1; 7 bases match TRBD1. CDR1 and CDR2 (germline): PRHDT, FYEKMQ (reference sequence). Trimming at V came to 0 bases and at J to 8 bases, leaving 4 bases not matched to a gene. This CDR3 comprises 14 residues. The CDR3 region has the DNA TGTGCCAGCAGCTTAGGAGGGGGCTTACATGAGCAGTTCTTC. This translates into CASSLGGGLHEQFF.

Only one count was recorded for this clone. The CDR3 coding sequence is TGTGCCAGCAGCCTTGGGACAGGGGGCTTCTACGAGCAGTACTTC. Amino acids: CASSLGTGGFYEQYF. The rearrangement joins TRBV11-2 to TRBJ2-7; 12 bases align to TRBD1. Germline CDR1 reads SGHAT; CDR2 reads FQNNGV. This CDR3 is 15 amino acids long. V shed 5 bases, J shed 3 bases, and the junction held 5 bases outside the gene matches.

This chain's CDR3 is CASSWWESTDTQYF. For the CDR3, the DNA is TGTGCCAGCAGCTGGTGGGAGAGCACAGATACGCAGTATTTT. V is TRBV7-6 and J is TRBJ2-3; D may be TRBD2 (5 bases). Germline V lookup: CDR1 SGHVS, CDR2 FNYEAQ. The V end lost 4 bases, the J end lost 0 bases, and 8 bases lay between the germline ends. The CDR3 consists of 14 residues.

Here the CDR3 DNA reads TGTGCCAGCAGCTTAGGTAATCCTTCCGAGCAGTACTTC. Amino acid sequence: CASSLGNPSEQYF. The chain carries TRBV7-6 and TRBJ2-7; D is undetermined. Germline V lookup: CDR1 SGHVS, CDR2 FNYEAQ. Trimming pared 1 base from V and 6 bases from J, leaving 10 bases between. This CDR3 contains 13 residues.

The rearrangement links TRBV10-1 to TRBJ2-7; TRBD2 might be the D (6 bases). Germline V gene sequence: CDR1 WNHNN, CDR2 SYGVQD (reference sequence). The length of the CDR3 is 15 residues. Deletions cut 6 bases from V and 0 bases from J, with 15 bases between. This CDR3 reads CASSPRREISYEQYF. CDR3 DNA sequence: TGCGCCAGCAGCCCCAGACGGGAGATCTCCTACGAGCAGTACTTC.

This clone has a handful of counts. The chain couples TRBV13 to TRBJ1-1; tentatively, D is TRBD1 (5 bases). There are 12 residues in the CDR3. V lost 3 bases to trimming and J lost 6 bases, with 8 bases between them. Germline assignment: CDR1 PRHDT and CDR2 FYEKMQ (reference sequence). CDR3 sequence: CASSFHRSEAFF. CDR3 in DNA: TGTGCCAGCAGCTTTCACAGGTCTGAAGCTTTCTTT.

The rearrangement joins TRBV5-1 to TRBJ2-7, with D perhaps TRBD1 (6 bases). Trimming cost V 1 base and J 6 bases, with 8 bases left between them. This CDR3 has 12 residues. The V gene's germline CDR1 is SGHRS and CDR2 YFSETQ. The CDR3 sequence is CASSLLGGEQYF. In DNA, the CDR3 is TGCGCCAGCAGCTTGTTAGGGGGCGAGCAGTACTTC.

The chain combines TRBV19 with TRBJ2-1; D is ambiguous. This CDR3 contains 15 residues. The V and J ends lost 6 bases and 4 bases respectively, with 16 bases between them. The germline CDR1 and CDR2 sequences are LNHDA and SQIVND (reference sequence). The DNA of the CDR3 is TGTGCCAGTAGCCTAGATCCTCCTTCATACAATGAGCAGTTCTTC. The encoded protein is CASSLDPPSYNEQFF.

The chain couples TRBV9 to TRBJ1-1; the D is unclear. The length of the CDR3 is 12 residues. V shed 6 bases and J shed 0 bases, with 6 bases lying between them. Germline lookup yields CDR1 SGDLS and CDR2 YYNGEE. This CDR3 is CASNRMNTEAFF. CDR3 DNA: TGTGCCAGCAACAGAATGAACACTGAAGCTTTCTTT.

V gene TRBV9 combines with J gene TRBJ2-1, with 13 bases aligning to TRBD2. The length of the CDR3 is 16 residues. With V trimmed by 2 bases and J by 8 bases, 7 bases remained unmatched. Per the germline V gene, CDR1 is SGDLS and CDR2 is YYNGEE. CDR3 sequence (DNA): TGTGCCAGCAGCGTGACGACTAGCGGGGGGCCCCATGAGCAGTTCTTC. It specifies CASSVTTSGGPHEQFF.

This rearrangement joins TRBV6-6 to TRBJ1-5; 12 nucleotides align to TRBD1. V gave up 5 bases and J gave up 6 bases; unmatched junction bases: 5. The germline V gene has CDR1 MNHNY and CDR2 SVGAGI (reference sequence). The CDR3 totals 15 residues. The DNA for the CDR3 is TGTGCCAGCAGTCCCGGGACAGGGGGCGTTCAGCCCCAGCATTTT. This encodes CASSPGTGGVQPQHF.

The V and J genes are TRBV19 and TRBJ2-1; no firm D call. Germline V gene lookup returns CDR1 LNHDA and CDR2 SQIVND (reference sequence). The CDR3 length is 16 residues. Trimming stripped 6 bases from V and 0 bases from J, with 15 bases between. The CDR3 region has the DNA TGTGCCAGTAGCGATTTAGACTCACCCTCCTACAATGAGCAGTTCTTC. Translation gives CASSDLDSPSYNEQFF. Full variable domain (rest looked up from reference TRBV19 and TRBJ2-1): DGGITQSPKYLFRKEGQNVTLSCEQNLNHDAMYWYRQDPGQGLRLIYYSQIVNDFQKGDIAEGYSVSREKKESFPLTVTSAQKNPTAFYLCASSDLDSPSYNEQFFGPGTRLTVL.

The V and J genes are TRBV6-5 and TRBJ1-2; 7 bases match TRBD1. This CDR3 has 16 amino acids. Germline loops: CDR1 MNHEY, CDR2 SVGAGI. Germline trimming cut 0 bases from V and 5 bases from J; bases unmatched to any gene: 9. CDR3 DNA sequence: TGTGCCAGCAGTTACTCTAGTGCCGACAGGGCATATGGCTACACCTTC. As protein: CASSYSSADRAYGYTF.

The chain links TRBV6-1 to TRBJ2-3; D might be TRBD2 (5 bases). Between the trimmed V and J ends, which lost 1 base and 3 bases, there was a span of 17 bases. Germline CDR1 is MNHNS and CDR2 is SASEGT. The CDR3 length is 17 residues. CDR3 amino acids: CASSEEGAEMYTDTQYF. The CDR3 nucleotides read TGTGCCAGCAGTGAAGAAGGAGCGGAGATGTATACAGATACGCAGTATTTT.

This rearrangement joins TRBV6-5 to TRBJ1-5, with a possible D match to TRBD1 (5 bases). V lost 0 bases to trimming and J lost 2 bases, with 5 bases between them. This CDR3 spans 14 amino acids. CDR1 and CDR2 (germline): MNHEY, SVGAGI. The CDR3: CASSYSGGNQPQHF. CDR3 nucleotide sequence: TGTGCCAGCAGTTACTCAGGGGGCAATCAGCCCCAGCATTTT.

V is TRBV5-1 and J is TRBJ2-3, with D maybe TRBD1 (5 bases). The ends were cut back, 5 bases at V and 6 bases at J, with 10 bases in the middle. Germline CDR1 is SGHRS and CDR2 is YFSETQ. There are 12 residues in the CDR3. DNA of the CDR3: TGCGCCAGCAGTCTCTCAGGGGATACGCAGTATTTT. As protein: CASSLSGDTQYF.

This clone came up a few times. The V call is TRBV6-5, the J call TRBJ1-2; no clear D. Germline CDR1 reads MNHEY; CDR2 reads SVGAGI. The CDR3 contains 11 residues. The V end was cut by 6 bases, the J end by 7 bases, with 9 bases between. The CDR3, as DNA: TGTGCCAGCAGGACACCCCTTGGCTACACCTTC. Translating gives CASRTPLGYTF.